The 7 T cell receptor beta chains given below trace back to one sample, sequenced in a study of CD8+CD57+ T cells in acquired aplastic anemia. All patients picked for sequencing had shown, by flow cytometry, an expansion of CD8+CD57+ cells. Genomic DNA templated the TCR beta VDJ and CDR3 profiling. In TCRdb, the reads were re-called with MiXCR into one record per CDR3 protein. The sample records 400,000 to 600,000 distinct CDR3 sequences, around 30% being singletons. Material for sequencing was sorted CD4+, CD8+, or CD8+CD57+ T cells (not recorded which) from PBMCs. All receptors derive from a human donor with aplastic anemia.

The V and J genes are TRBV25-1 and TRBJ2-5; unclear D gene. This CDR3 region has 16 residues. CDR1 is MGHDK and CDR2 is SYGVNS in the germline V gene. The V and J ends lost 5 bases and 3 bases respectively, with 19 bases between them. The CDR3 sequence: CASSYQSAGAKETQYF. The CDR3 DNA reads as TGTGCCAGCAGTTACCAATCCGCAGGAGCAAAAGAGACCCAGTACTTC.

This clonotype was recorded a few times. The DNA for the CDR3 is TGTGCCAGCAGCGCCAAGGCTTCGGGGGAGCTGTTTTTT. This gives the protein CASSAKASGELFF. The chain recombines TRBV9 with TRBJ2-2; D is uncertain. CDR3 length equals 13 residues. Germline CDR1 SGDLS, CDR2 YYNGEE. The V gene lost 3 bases and the J gene lost 8 bases, with 11 bases spanning the gap.

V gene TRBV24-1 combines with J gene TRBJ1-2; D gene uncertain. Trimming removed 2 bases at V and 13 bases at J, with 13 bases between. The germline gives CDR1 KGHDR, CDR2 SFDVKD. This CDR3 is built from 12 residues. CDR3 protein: CATSDSGRRATF. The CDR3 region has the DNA TGTGCCACCAGTGATTCCGGACGGAGAGCCACCTTC.

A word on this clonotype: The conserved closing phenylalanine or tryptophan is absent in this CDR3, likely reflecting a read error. The CDR3 here is CASSYSTGNNQPQHL. The CDR3 nucleotides are TGTGCCAGCAGTTACTCGACAGGGAACAATCAGCCCCAGCATCTT. The gene calls are TRBV6-2 or TRBV6-3 and TRBJ1-5; TRBD1 matches 7 bases. CDR1 MNHEY and CDR2 SVGEGT come from the germline V gene. V was clipped by 0 bases and J by 3 bases; unmatched bases: 2. The CDR3 is made up of 15 amino acids.

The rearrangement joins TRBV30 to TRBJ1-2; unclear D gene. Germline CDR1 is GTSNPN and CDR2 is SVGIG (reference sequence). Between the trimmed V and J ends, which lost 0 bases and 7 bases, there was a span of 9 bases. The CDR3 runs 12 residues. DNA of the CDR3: TGTGCCTGGAGTGTATTACCTCGTGGCTACACCTTC. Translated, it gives CAWSVLPRGYTF.

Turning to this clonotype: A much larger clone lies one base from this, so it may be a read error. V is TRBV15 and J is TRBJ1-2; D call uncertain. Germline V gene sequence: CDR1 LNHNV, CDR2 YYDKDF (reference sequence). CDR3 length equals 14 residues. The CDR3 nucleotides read TGTGCCAGCAGCTTTCCGCCTGAGAAATGTGGCTACACCTTC. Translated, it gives CASSFPPEKCGYTF. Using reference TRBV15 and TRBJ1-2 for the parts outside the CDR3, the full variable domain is DAMVIQNPRYQVTQFGKPVTLSCSQTLNHNVMYWYQQKSSQAPKLLFHYYDKDFNNEADTPDNFQSRRPNTSFCFLDIRSPGLGDTAMYLCASSFPPEKCGYTFGSGTRLTVV.

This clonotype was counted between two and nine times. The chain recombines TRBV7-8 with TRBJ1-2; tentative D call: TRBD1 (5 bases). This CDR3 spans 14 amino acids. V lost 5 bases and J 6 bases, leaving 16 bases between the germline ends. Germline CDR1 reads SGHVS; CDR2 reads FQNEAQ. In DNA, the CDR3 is TGTGCCAGCAGCCAATCTGGGGGATGGGATGGCTACACCTTC. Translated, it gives CASSQSGGWDGYTF.